This paragraph reports one TCR beta chain. The antigen this receptor binds is unknown. Nothing much larger sits one base from this clone, and base qualities are not available. V loses 2 bases of germline sequence and J loses 2 bases, and the interval between the two ends is 6 bases. The germline V gene (reference sequence) gives CDR1 as WNHNN and CDR2 as SYGVQD. Measured from the cysteine to the phenylalanine, the CDR3 is 13 residues long. Only the CDR3 region is kept as DNA, spanning 39 bases read in frame from base 1. TCRbeta CDR3 regions were amplified from genomic DNA using the immunoSEQ Assay, a bias-controlled multiplex PCR. Per the original workflow: The number of nucleated cells in each sample was estimated by amplification of reference gene primers within the assay. Sequence reads were collapsed and filtered to measure the absolute abundance of every unique TCRbeta CDR3 rearrangement. For each sample, productive Simpson clonality was calculated as the square root of Simpson's diversity index over productive rearrangements. As stored in TCRdb, this immuneACCESS dataset retains in-frame rearrangements with V and J assigned. A fraction of the clones does not appear; measured against another copy, unresolved V genes explain less than half of the discrepancy, and the remainder lacks a known reason. The V and J calls and clone size are taken from that table; D and trimming were inferred from the DNA. The sample contains over 300,000 clones, about 83% of them found a single time. The ten largest make up about 1.2% of the sample.

Whole blood was collected in K2EDTA tubes by collaborating institutions according to the institutions' own protocols. For TCRbeta analysis, collaborators shipped samples as frozen whole blood, isolated PBMCs, or DNA extracted from either of those sample types. The record originates from a study of blood T cell repertoires in COVID-19 (dated by TCRdb to about 2020). About the investigation overall: Samples covering the acute and convalescent phases of COVID-19 were provided by collaborators in the United States, Italy and Spain. The repertoires were released in a freely available public database intended as a resource for research on the immune response to SARS-CoV-2. Sample metadata almost always included a de-identified subject ID, COVID-19 status, age in years and sex. The dataset comprised deeply sampled blood TCRbeta repertoires from subjects exposed to, actively infected with, or recovered from COVID-19. Samples came from the ongoing ImmuneRACE study (first 160 participants) plus 1,254 subjects from 6 global collaborators. The prospective study material was composed of cDNA or gDNA derived from T cells, B-cell-depleted T cells, or PBMCs. Where HLA class I and class II types were available, the types were taken from metadata supplied by the sample provider, not from assay-based typing.

What the study reported, not specific to this receptor: The amount of clinical and demographic metadata varied by source and participant and was provided uncurated.

The rearranged segments are TRBV10-1 and TRBJ1-2; TRBD1 is a possible D gene, resting on 5 matching bases. This clonotype originated in a woman aged 50 to 60 with acute or convalescent COVID-19. The sample consisted of peripheral blood. For the CDR3, the sequence is CASSEDRNYGYTF. The DNA sequence reads TGCGCCAGCAGTGAGGACAGAAACTATGGCTACACCTTC.